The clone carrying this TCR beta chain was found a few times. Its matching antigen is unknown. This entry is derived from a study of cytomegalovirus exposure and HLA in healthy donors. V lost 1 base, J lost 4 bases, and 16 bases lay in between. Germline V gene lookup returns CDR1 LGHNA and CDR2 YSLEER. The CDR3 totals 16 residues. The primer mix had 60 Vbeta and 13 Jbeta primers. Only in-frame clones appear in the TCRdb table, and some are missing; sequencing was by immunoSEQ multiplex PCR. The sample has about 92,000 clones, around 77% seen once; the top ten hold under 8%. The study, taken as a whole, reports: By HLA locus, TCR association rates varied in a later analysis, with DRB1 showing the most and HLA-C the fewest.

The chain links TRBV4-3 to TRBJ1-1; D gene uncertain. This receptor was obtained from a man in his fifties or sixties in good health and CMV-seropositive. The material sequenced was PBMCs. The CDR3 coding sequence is TGCGCCAGCAGCCAAGTGGTTGTGGGAGGCGGCACTGAAGCTTTCTTT. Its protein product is CASSQVVVGGGTEAFF.